This TCR beta chain originates from a study of blood T cell repertoires in COVID-19. As for the study in general: The United States, Italy and Spain were the sources of the acute and convalescent COVID-19 samples. The analysed material was cDNA or gDNA that came from T cells, B-cell-depleted T cells, or PBMCs.

In the authors' workflow: Estimation of nucleated cell counts was performed using reference gene primer amplification. Generated by immunoSEQ multiplex PCR, the TCRdb table keeps only in-frame clones and is missing some. That table is the source of V, J and clone size, and D and trimming were worked out from the DNA. Of 150,000 to 160,000 clones in the sample, 70% to 85% are singletons; the top ten hold 25% to 30%. The CDR3 is made up of 16 amino acids. With V trimmed by 6 bases and J by 2 bases, 11 bases remained unmatched. Per germline, CDR1 SGDLS and CDR2 YYNGEE. This sequence joins TRBV9 and TRBJ2-5; 9 bases are a match to TRBD2. The sequenced sample was peripheral blood. This TCR was sampled from an older woman with acute or convalescent COVID-19. CDR3 sequence: CASTPLAGGLQETQYF. CDR3 bases: TGTGCCAGCACCCCGTTGGCGGGGGGGCTTCAAGAGACCCAGTACTTC.